This entry lists 4 T cell receptor beta chains sequenced from one sample in a study of blood T cell repertoires in COVID-19. Some clones are missing from TCRdb's copy, which holds only in-frame ones; the method was immunoSEQ multiplex PCR. The repertoire consists of about 180,000 clones, with around 87% occurring once and the leading ten covering roughly 0.53%. Material for sequencing was peripheral blood. The receptors were sampled from a man aged 55 to 70 with COVID-19, enrolled during active disease.

This clone has a single count. The genes are TRBV27 and TRBJ2-3, with TRBD2 matching over 9 bases. V dropped 4 bases and J dropped 4; count of bases not matched to a gene: 3. Germline values: CDR1 MNHEY, CDR2 SMNVEV (reference sequence). The CDR3 is 14 amino acids. The CDR3 sequence is CASSWRGGADTQYF. For the CDR3, the DNA is TGTGCCAGCAGTTGGCGGGGGGGAGCAGATACGCAGTATTTT.

The V and J genes are TRBV6-2 or TRBV6-3 and TRBJ1-5; TRBD1 aligns across 11 bases. The CDR3 contains 16 residues. Germline trimming cut 5 bases from V and 7 bases from J; bases unmatched to any gene: 10. Germline assignment: CDR1 MNHEY and CDR2 SVGEGT. CDR3 residues: CASSEPDRGLSQPQHF. The CDR3 region has the DNA TGTGCCAGCAGTGAGCCGGACAGGGGGCTATCACAGCCCCAGCATTTT.

The chain carries TRBV6-5 and TRBJ1-4; D gene ambiguous. V was shortened by 5 bases and J by 7 bases, with 14 bases between the two germline ends. The CDR3 length is 14 residues. Germline V gene data show CDR1 as MNHEY and CDR2 as SVGAGI. CDR3 amino acids: CASSIYPPGEKLFF. The CDR3 nucleotides are TGTGCCAGCAGTATTTACCCCCCCGGTGAAAAACTGTTTTTT.

This chain joins TRBV30 and TRBJ1-1; the D is unclear. This CDR3 spans 14 amino acids. V lost 1 base and J lost 1, with 10 bases in between. Germline CDR1 reads GTSNPN; CDR2 reads SVGIG (reference sequence). CDR3 in DNA: TGTGCCTGGAGTGGACTCATGGGGAACACTGAAGCTTTCTTT. Its protein is CAWSGLMGNTEAFF. The full variable domain, completed using reference TRBV30 and TRBJ1-1, is SQTIHQWPATLVQPVGSPLSLECTVEGTSNPNLYWYRQAAGRGLQLLFYSVGIGQISSEVPQNLSASRPQDRQFILSSKKLLLSDSGFYLCAWSGLMGNTEAFFGQGTRLTVV.